This TCR beta chain was observed in a study of CD8+ T cells in alopecia areata. The study's findings and limits: Greater clonality was observed in lesional scalp samples, especially alopecia totalis/universalis, versus normal scalp.

V dropped 7 bases and J dropped 1 base, with 7 bases sitting between them. Germline V CDR1 and CDR2: DFQATT, SNEGSKA (reference sequence). This CDR3 contains 11 residues. This clone has just a few counts. No antigen is known for it. Noted treatment: oral pan-JAK inhibitor, 5-10 mg twice daily. In alopecia areata patients, both lesional scalp punch biopsies and peripheral blood were collected. RNA was isolated and reverse transcribed to cDNA, the sequencing template. Sequenced by immunoSEQ multiplex PCR; TCRdb stores in-frame clones only, minus some. Of fewer than 250,000 clones listed, roughly two fifths are singletons.

The chain has TRBV20-1 and TRBJ1-1, with D unresolved. This receptor was taken from a human donor with alopecia areata. Sequencing was performed on CD4+ T cells sorted from blood, taken at roughly week 30, from a patient treated with tofacitinib. CDR3 sequence: CSVDENTEAFF. Written as DNA, the CDR3 is TGCAGTGTTGACGAGAACACTGAAGCTTTCTTT.